In its sample, the clone carrying this T cell receptor (beta chain) was seen once. No antigen is known for it. This entry comes from a study of STAT3 mutations in large granular lymphocyte leukemia. Study-wide background: Among longitudinally sequenced T-LGLL patients, roughly half had canonical activating STAT3 mutations detected. Immunosuppressive therapy was given to more than half of T-LGLL patients. Overall study results and limits: At least one immunodominant TCR beta clonotype appeared in every T-cell large granular lymphocyte leukemia patient. In several patients, dominant TCR clone burden exceeded STAT3 mutant burden, suggesting STAT3 mutation arose secondarily.

TCRbeta libraries averaged around 42,000 productive templates per sample. Using immunoSEQ multiplex PCR, the repertoire was profiled, and TCRdb retains in-frame clones only, with some absent. The sample shows 2,500 or so clones, approximately 32% of them seen only once. This sequence was found in a human donor with T large granular lymphocyte leukemia. Some clones in this sample may be carry-over from other donors' samples. The specimen sequenced was PBMCs.

The DNA of the CDR3 is TGTGCCAGCAGCCCGGACAGCTACGAGCAGTACTTC. Its translation is CASSPDSYEQYF. This chain links TRBV5-8 with TRBJ2-7; the D gene is possibly TRBD1 (6 bases). Trimming cost V 4 bases and J 3 bases, with 8 bases left between them. The CDR3 has 12 amino acids. Germline CDR1 and CDR2: SGHTS and YDEGEE.